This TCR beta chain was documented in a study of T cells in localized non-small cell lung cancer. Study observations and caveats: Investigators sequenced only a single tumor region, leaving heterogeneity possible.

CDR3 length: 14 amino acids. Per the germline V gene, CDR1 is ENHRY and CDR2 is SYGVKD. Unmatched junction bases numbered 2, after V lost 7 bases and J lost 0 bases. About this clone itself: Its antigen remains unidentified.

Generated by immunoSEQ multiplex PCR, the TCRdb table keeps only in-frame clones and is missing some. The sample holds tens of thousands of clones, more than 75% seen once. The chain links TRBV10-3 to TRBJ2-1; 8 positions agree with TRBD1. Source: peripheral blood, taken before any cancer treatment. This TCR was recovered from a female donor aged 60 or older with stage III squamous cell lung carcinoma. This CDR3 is CAITQGGSYNEQFF. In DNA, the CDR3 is TGTGCCATCACACAGGGGGGCTCCTACAATGAGCAGTTCTTC.